These 5 T cell receptor beta chains were all obtained from the same sample, sequenced in a study of blood T cell repertoires in COVID-19. Some clones are missing from TCRdb's copy, which holds only in-frame ones; the method was immunoSEQ multiplex PCR. The sample has some 220,000 clones; over 75% are singletons. Sequencing was done on a sample of peripheral blood. The receptor set was obtained from a woman aged 70-85 years with COVID-19, enrolled during active disease.

The chain carries TRBV9 and TRBJ1-4; TRBD1 is a possible D gene (5 bases). Germline V gene data show CDR1 as SGDLS and CDR2 as YYNGEE. Trimming stripped 0 bases from V and 6 bases from J, with 12 bases between. The CDR3 covers 15 residues. In DNA, the CDR3 is TGTGCCAGCAGCGTAGGGGTAGGGGTGGATGAAAAACTGTTTTTT. Encoded protein: CASSVGVGVDEKLFF.

V is TRBV25-1 and J is TRBJ1-1; a possible D gene is TRBD1 (5 bases). Germline V CDR1 and CDR2: MGHDK, SYGVNS. Trimming took 4 bases from V and 7 from J, leaving 13 bases between them. CDR3 length: 13 amino acids. The CDR3 spells CASSGTLGGEAFF. The CDR3 bases are TGTGCCAGCAGTGGGACTTTGGGGGGTGAAGCTTTCTTT.

This chain connects TRBV5-1 to TRBJ1-2, with 8 nucleotides matching TRBD1. The CDR3 consists of 14 residues. The germline CDR1 and CDR2 sequences are SGHRS and YFSETQ. After removal of 0 bases from V and 8 bases from J, the junction contained 6 bases not matched to a gene. CDR3 loop: CASSLEGQVSGYTF. The DNA of the CDR3 is TGCGCCAGCAGCTTGGAGGGACAGGTGTCCGGCTACACCTTC.

V usage is TRBV11-2 and J usage is TRBJ1-2; no clear D gene. V was clipped by 3 bases and J by 4 bases, with 18 bases between them. The length of the CDR3 is 16 residues. CDR1 and CDR2 from the germline V gene are SGHAT and FQNNGV. CDR3 residues: CASSFHGVGQIYGYTF. The CDR3 region has the DNA TGTGCCAGCAGCTTCCACGGCGTTGGGCAGATCTATGGCTACACCTTC.

V is TRBV19 and J is TRBJ2-1; D remains ambiguous. The CDR3 extends over 13 amino acids. Looked up from germline, CDR1 is LNHDA and CDR2 is SQIVND (reference sequence). Deletions cut 1 base from V and 13 bases from J, with 14 bases between. CDR3 region: CASSIGNPASQFF. CDR3 sequence (DNA): TGTGCCAGTAGTATAGGAAACCCCGCTAGTCAGTTCTTC.